The present T cell receptor beta chain was sequenced within a study of CD8 T cells in ankylosing spondylitis. Study-wide results and limits: Researchers report that disease-linked clones proved CD8+ and relatively rare in peripheral blood.

Germline values: CDR1 SGHRS, CDR2 YFSETQ. The CDR3 totals 14 residues. J was trimmed by 5 bases and V by 0 bases; bases with no gene match: 5. From the 5' RACE reads, TCRdb called clonotypes with MiXCR, one entry per CDR3 protein. Here the sample spans some 90,000 distinct CDR3 sequences, more than 25% being singletons. This clonotype was seen a handful of times. What it binds is unknown. The sequence came from a male donor with ankylosing spondylitis or in good health (not recorded which). The sample taken for sequencing was blood, either unsorted or a sorted T cell fraction (not recorded which). The rearrangement uses TRBV5-1 and TRBJ2-7, with 7 bases identical to TRBD1. In nucleotides, the CDR3 is TGCGCCAGCAGCTTGGGAACAGGGGCGGACGAGCAGTACTTC. Translated: CASSLGTGADEQYF.